A single sample is the source of the 29 T cell receptor beta chains below, sequenced in a study of blood T cell repertoires in COVID-19. Sequenced by immunoSEQ multiplex PCR; TCRdb stores in-frame clones only, minus some. Altogether about 210,000 clones are present, over 70% being singletons, with the ten largest covering roughly 2.8%. Sequenced sample: peripheral blood. The receptors were gathered from a man in his fifties or sixties with active or convalescent COVID-19.

This rearrangement joins TRBV6-5 to TRBJ2-7; TRBD1 matches 7 bases. The junction had 6 bases not matched to a gene; V was cut back by 7 bases and J by 0 bases. Germline V gives CDR1 MNHEY, CDR2 SVGAGI. The CDR3 is made up of 14 amino acids. CDR3 sequence reads: CASKATGSSYEQYF. Written as DNA, the CDR3 is TGTGCCAGCAAGGCGACAGGGAGCTCCTACGAGCAGTACTTC.

The chain employs TRBV6-5 and TRBJ2-7; no clear D gene. The V gene lost 7 bases and the J gene lost 6 bases, with 13 bases spanning the gap. CDR3 length: 12 amino acids. The V gene's germline CDR1 is MNHEY and CDR2 SVGAGI. The CDR3 DNA sequence: TGTGCCAGCACCCCCGGTATCGGCGAGCAGTACTTC. Translation gives CASTPGIGEQYF.

The chain joins TRBV29-1 to TRBJ2-1; 7 bases fit TRBD2. Germline loops: CDR1 SQVTM, CDR2 ANQGSEA. V gave up 7 bases and J gave up 8 bases; unmatched junction bases: 11. The CDR3 covers 13 residues. The CDR3 loop is CSASPAAGYEQFF. DNA of the CDR3: TGCAGCGCTTCACCGGCAGCGGGATATGAGCAGTTCTTC.

The chain carries TRBV20-1 and TRBJ2-3, with 10 nucleotides matching TRBD2. This CDR3 is 15 amino acids long. CDR1 and CDR2 (germline): DFQATT, SNEGSKA (reference sequence). Unmatched junction bases numbered 7, after V lost 3 bases and J lost 4 bases. CDR3 nucleotide sequence: TGCAGTGCTAGTCAGCGGGAGGGCCGAGCAGATACGCAGTATTTT. Translating gives CSASQREGRADTQYF.

This chain joins TRBV6-5 and TRBJ1-1; D possibly corresponds to TRBD1 (5 bases). This CDR3 is built from 12 residues. Germline loops: CDR1 MNHEY, CDR2 SVGAGI. V was clipped by 4 bases and J by 7 bases, with 10 bases between them. The CDR3 is CASSSGALEAFF. DNA of the CDR3: TGTGCCAGCAGTTCTGGGGCACTTGAAGCTTTCTTT.

The chain links TRBV19 to TRBJ2-1, with a weak D call TRBD2 (6 bases). Trimming pared 3 bases from V and 3 bases from J, leaving 18 bases between. In germline, CDR1 is LNHDA, CDR2 SQIVND (reference sequence). This CDR3 is built from 17 residues. This CDR3 is CASSIRGLARVYNEQFF. The CDR3 DNA sequence: TGTGCCAGTAGTATCCGAGGCCTAGCGCGGGTCTACAATGAGCAGTTCTTC.

CDR3 region: CASSDLPRIWPQHF. The CDR3, as DNA: TGTGCCAGCAGTGATCTACCGAGGATATGGCCCCAGCATTTT. V usage is TRBV2 and J usage is TRBJ1-5; D gene ambiguous. The CDR3 has 14 amino acids. Germline CDR1 reads SNHLY; CDR2 reads FYNNEI. Trimming cost V 3 bases and J 9 bases, with 15 bases left between them.

The chain joins TRBV6-5 to TRBJ2-7, with D perhaps TRBD2 (5 bases). Germline values: CDR1 MNHEY, CDR2 SVGAGI. This CDR3 has 14 amino acids. The V end lost 7 bases, the J end lost 4 bases, and 17 bases lay between the germline ends. CDR3 sequence reads: CASTAPGLPYEQYF. CDR3 coding DNA: TGTGCCAGCACCGCGCCGGGGTTACCTTACGAGCAGTACTTC.

The V call is TRBV20-1, the J call TRBJ1-2; a weak D match, TRBD1 (5 bases). Between the trimmed V and J ends, which lost 4 bases and 6 bases, there was a span of 6 bases. The CDR3 consists of 10 residues. From germline, CDR1 is DFQATT and CDR2 SNEGSKA (reference sequence). CDR3: CSAKTDGYTF. CDR3 DNA: TGCAGTGCTAAGACAGATGGCTACACCTTC.

The rearrangement uses TRBV6-5 and TRBJ2-7; D possibly corresponds to TRBD1 (6 bases). Germline-derived CDR1 and CDR2 are MNHEY and SVGAGI. This CDR3 has 15 residues. V lost 6 bases and J lost 4, with 19 bases in between. The CDR3 DNA sequence: TGTGCCAGCAGGAAGAACAGGGAAAGGTCTTACGAGCAGTACTTC. The encoded protein is CASRKNRERSYEQYF.

This clone has just one count. This sequence joins TRBV19 and TRBJ2-1; 13 bases are a match to TRBD2. Germline V gene lookup returns CDR1 LNHDA and CDR2 SQIVND (reference sequence). This CDR3 spans 16 amino acids. Trimming at V came to 6 bases and at J to 8 bases, leaving 10 bases not matched to a gene. The CDR3 region has the DNA TGTGCCAGTAGCCTGGCCGGACTAGCGGGAGAGTATGAGCAGTTCTTC. Translated, it gives CASSLAGLAGEYEQFF. The full variable domain, rest sourced from reference TRBV19 and TRBJ2-1, is DGGITQSPKYLFRKEGQNVTLSCEQNLNHDAMYWYRQDPGQGLRLIYYSQIVNDFQKGDIAEGYSVSREKKESFPLTVTSAQKNPTAFYLCASSLAGLAGEYEQFFGPGTRLTVL.

This clone was picked up a small number of times. The rearrangement joins TRBV5-1 to TRBJ1-2; 8 nucleotides agree with TRBD1. Germline trimming cut 3 bases from V and 6 bases from J; bases unmatched to any gene: 7. This CDR3 is built from 14 residues. Germline lookup yields CDR1 SGHRS and CDR2 YFSETQ. CDR3 sequence reads: CASSSWTGIDGYTF. CDR3 bases: TGCGCCAGCAGCTCTTGGACAGGGATTGATGGCTACACCTTC.

The table lists this clone with a count of one. This chain joins TRBV23-1 and TRBJ2-7; D call uncertain. TRBV23-1 is known as an ORF, though its function is uncertain. V was trimmed by 2 bases and J by 0 bases, leaving 14 bases between them. CDR3 length equals 16 residues. The CDR3 spells CASSQGPSPSSYEQYF. Here the CDR3 DNA reads TGCGCCAGCAGTCAAGGGCCGAGCCCAAGCTCCTACGAGCAGTACTTC.

This chain uses TRBV29-1 with TRBJ2-7, with a tentative D call TRBD2 (6 bases). V was cut by 4 bases and J by 2 bases, with 12 bases left in between. In germline, CDR1 is SQVTM, CDR2 ANQGSEA. This CDR3 has 13 amino acids. The CDR3 reads CSVVLAVTYEQYF. DNA of the CDR3: TGCAGCGTTGTCTTAGCGGTTACCTACGAGCAGTACTTC.

The rearrangement links TRBV30 to TRBJ2-1; 8 positions match TRBD2. The V gene's germline CDR1 is GTSNPN and CDR2 SVGIG (reference sequence). The junction had 2 bases not matched to a gene; V was cut back by 2 bases and J by 2 bases. CDR3 length: 14 residues. CDR3 coding DNA: TGTGCCTGGAGTCCACTAGCGGCCTACAATGAGCAGTTCTTC. This encodes CAWSPLAAYNEQFF.

Regarding this clone: Other DNA sequences within the sample encode an identical CDR3. The rearrangement uses TRBV9 and TRBJ1-4, with D hard to call. CDR3 length: 14 amino acids. The V gene's germline CDR1 is SGDLS and CDR2 YYNGEE. V was cut by 0 bases and J by 5 bases, with 8 bases left in between. This chain's CDR3 is CASSVGGKNEKLFF. As DNA, the CDR3 is TGTGCCAGCAGCGTAGGAGGGAAGAATGAAAAACTGTTTTTT.

This clone was seen more than once but under ten times. This rearrangement joins TRBV28 to TRBJ1-1; D is undetermined. Germline V gene sequence: CDR1 MDHEN, CDR2 SYDVKM. Trimming shortened V by 4 bases and J by 6 bases, and 9 bases separated the two germline ends. The CDR3 length is 12 residues. CDR3 in DNA: TGTGCCAGCAGTTCACAAGAGGCTGAAGCTTTCTTT. It translates to CASSSQEAEAFF.

CDR3 loop: CASSHCTQGTNNYGYTF. CDR3 DNA: TGTGCCAGCAGCCATTGCACGCAGGGGACCAATAACTATGGCTACACCTTC. V usage is TRBV3-1 (or the pseudogene TRBV3-2) and J usage is TRBJ1-2; possible D gene TRBD1, 6 bases. Germline V gene sequence: CDR1 LGHDT, CDR2 YNNKEL (reference sequence). V lost 3 bases and J 1 base, leaving 18 bases between the germline ends. This CDR3 contains 17 residues.

The chain is built from TRBV3-1 (or the pseudogene TRBV3-2) and TRBJ2-5; 9 positions match TRBD2. The CDR3 has 16 amino acids. CDR1 and CDR2 from the germline V gene are LGHDT and YNNKEL (reference sequence). The trim removed 4 bases at V and 2 bases at J, leaving 8 bases unmatched. The CDR3 nucleotides read TGTGCCAGCAGCCTAACGGGCGGGGGGGCGCAAGAGACCCAGTACTTC. Encoded protein: CASSLTGGGAQETQYF.

The chain links TRBV19 to TRBJ2-7; 8 bases line up with TRBD2. Germline V lookup: CDR1 LNHDA, CDR2 SQIVND (reference sequence). Losses at the gene ends were 4 bases for V and 8 bases for J; bases not matched to a gene: 7. The CDR3 extends over 13 amino acids. The CDR3 DNA follows: TGTGCCAGTAGTACCCCAGGACTAGCCAAGCAGTACTTC. This translates into CASSTPGLAKQYF.

The chain joins TRBV2 to TRBJ2-7, with 7 positions matching TRBD1. Germline V gives CDR1 SNHLY, CDR2 FYNNEI. The CDR3 runs 13 residues. The trim removed 5 bases at V and 5 bases at J, leaving 6 bases unmatched. CDR3 sequence reads: CASSPTTGDEQYF. CDR3 DNA: TGTGCCAGCAGTCCTACTACAGGGGACGAGCAGTACTTC.

The sample holds many counts of this clone. J is TRBJ1-1 and V is TRBV4-1; D not certain. V was trimmed by 4 bases and J by 0 bases, leaving 6 bases between them. CDR1 and CDR2 (germline): MGHRA, YSYEKL. The CDR3 has 13 residues. This CDR3 is CASSPRLNTEAFF. DNA for the CDR3: TGCGCCAGCAGCCCTAGGTTGAACACTGAAGCTTTCTTT.

V is TRBV28 and J is TRBJ1-4; no firm D call. The V end lost 6 bases, the J end lost 8 bases, and 16 bases lay between the germline ends. CDR1 is MDHEN, CDR2 SYDVKM, per germline. This CDR3 region has 14 residues. The DNA of the CDR3 is TGTGCCAGCAGCCTTAACGGACTGGGGGAAAAACTGTTTTTT. Translated, it gives CASSLNGLGEKLFF.

This chain links TRBV3-1 (or the pseudogene TRBV3-2) with TRBJ2-1; 11 bases match TRBD2. Germline V CDR1 and CDR2: LGHDT, YNNKEL (reference sequence). The CDR3 runs 17 residues. J gave up 3 bases and V 1 base, and 5 bases lay outside the gene matches. CDR3 in amino acids: CASSQGRLAGIYNEQFF. The DNA of the CDR3 is TGTGCCAGCAGCCAAGGCCGACTAGCGGGGATCTACAATGAGCAGTTCTTC.

The chain carries TRBV11-2 and TRBJ1-2; maybe TRBD1 (6 bases). Germline V gene sequence: CDR1 SGHAT, CDR2 FQNNGV. The CDR3 extends over 15 amino acids. The germline V and J ends were trimmed by 5 bases and 7 bases, with 20 bases remaining between them. The CDR3 is CASSPSTGRGSGYTF. The CDR3 DNA is TGTGCCAGCAGCCCCTCCACAGGCAGGGGTAGTGGCTACACCTTC.

V and J are TRBV9 and TRBJ2-7; TRBD2 matches 9 bases. J gave up 1 base and V 3 bases, and 8 bases lay outside the gene matches. The CDR3 runs to 16 residues. The V gene's germline CDR1 is SGDLS and CDR2 YYNGEE. For the CDR3, the DNA is TGTGCCAGCAGCGCACGACTAGCGGAAGCTTCCTACGAGCAGTACTTC. Translated, it gives CASSARLAEASYEQYF.

CDR3 bases: TGTGCCAGCAGCCCCAGTTGGCCCGGGGAGCTGTTTTTT. Translating gives CASSPSWPGELFF. The rearrangement joins TRBV3-1 (or the pseudogene TRBV3-2) to TRBJ2-2; no firm D call. The V gene's germline CDR1 is LGHDT and CDR2 YNNKEL (reference sequence). The V end was cut by 4 bases, the J end by 6 bases, with 9 bases between. The CDR3 is made up of 13 amino acids.

The V and J genes are TRBV9 and TRBJ1-2; TRBD1 might be the D (5 bases). Germline V gene data show CDR1 as SGDLS and CDR2 as YYNGEE. The CDR3 extends over 15 amino acids. The V gene lost 0 bases and the J gene lost 7 bases, with 16 bases spanning the gap. The DNA for the CDR3 is TGTGCCAGCAGCGTAGGGGTCGGCAGGGAAGGTGGCTACACCTTC. This gives the protein CASSVGVGREGGYTF.

The chain carries TRBV18 and TRBJ1-2; 8 positions match TRBD1. Germline lookup yields CDR1 KGHSH and CDR2 LQKENI. J was trimmed by 7 bases and V by 2 bases; bases with no gene match: 9. This CDR3 is 15 amino acids long. CDR3 nucleotides: TGTGCCAGCTCACCAAAAGGACAGGGTGAAGGTGGCTACACCTTC. Amino acids: CASSPKGQGEGGYTF. The complete variable domain, with remaining parts taken from reference TRBV18 and TRBJ1-2, reads NAGVMQNPRHLVRRRGQEARLRCSPMKGHSHVYWYRQLPEEGLKFMVYLQKENIIDESGMPKERFSAEFPKEGPSILRIQQVVRGDSAAYFCASSPKGQGEGGYTFGSGTRLTVV.